These 23 T cell receptor beta chains were all obtained from the same sample, sequenced in a study of blood T cell repertoires in COVID-19. Clones were sequenced by immunoSEQ multiplex PCR, and TCRdb holds only the in-frame ones, with some missing. The data show approximately 190,000 clones, 84% seen once. The sample comprised peripheral blood. The origin of the receptors is a woman aged 65 to 85 with active or convalescent COVID-19.

This sequence joins TRBV4-1 and TRBJ2-5, with D possibly TRBD1 on 5 matching bases. Germline lookup yields CDR1 MGHRA and CDR2 YSYEKL. Trimming took off 4 bases at V and 2 bases at J, with 11 bases between the two ends. CDR3 length: 14 amino acids. The CDR3 region is CASSRQGKQETQYF. CDR3 nucleotides: TGCGCCAGCAGCCGGCAGGGAAAGCAAGAGACCCAGTACTTC.

This clone was counted only a few times. The rearrangement uses TRBV27 and TRBJ2-7; the match to TRBD1 covers 8 bases. The CDR3 totals 15 residues. Germline lookup yields CDR1 MNHEY and CDR2 SMNVEV (reference sequence). Losses at the gene ends were 7 bases for V and 2 bases for J; bases not matched to a gene: 10. CDR3: CASMARTGRTYEQYF. The CDR3 DNA reads TGTGCCAGCATGGCCCGGACAGGGCGGACCTACGAGCAGTACTTC.

V and J are TRBV27 and TRBJ2-7, with D possibly being TRBD2 (7 bases). With 6 bases removed from V and 4 bases from J, the gap between germline ends came to 28 bases. Germline loops: CDR1 MNHEY, CDR2 SMNVEV (reference sequence). This CDR3 has 18 residues. The CDR3, as DNA: TGTGCCAGCAGCCCAATGGGGCGAGGGGGGCGGGAGAGATACGAGCAGTACTTC. Its translation: CASSPMGRGGRERYEQYF.

The chain employs TRBV5-1 and TRBJ1-6; no firm D call. The V gene lost 5 bases and the J gene lost 5 bases, with 5 bases spanning the gap. The V gene's germline CDR1 is SGHRS and CDR2 YFSETQ. This CDR3 has 12 amino acids. The CDR3 DNA reads as TGCGCCAGCAGTCCAGATAATTCACCCCTCCACTTT. Its translation: CASSPDNSPLHF.

This chain connects TRBV3-1 (or the pseudogene TRBV3-2) to TRBJ1-3; D uncertain. CDR3 length: 14 amino acids. The V gene's germline CDR1 is LGHDT and CDR2 YNNKEL (reference sequence). V was trimmed by 4 bases and J by 0 bases, leaving 7 bases between them. In nucleotides, the CDR3 is TGTGCCAGCAGCCGAAGAGCCTCTGGAAACACCATATATTTT. The encoded protein is CASSRRASGNTIYF.

The chain has TRBV18 and TRBJ2-1; the match to TRBD1 covers 7 bases. The trim removed 6 bases at V and 4 bases at J, leaving 9 bases unmatched. CDR3 length: 15 amino acids. Germline V gives CDR1 KGHSH, CDR2 LQKENI. CDR3 nucleotide sequence: TGTGCCAGCTCCCTATGGACAGGCCTGTACAATGAGCAGTTCTTC. It codes for CASSLWTGLYNEQFF. The variable domain in full, with the rest retrieved from reference TRBV18 and TRBJ2-1, is NAGVMQNPRHLVRRRGQEARLRCSPMKGHSHVYWYRQLPEEGLKFMVYLQKENIIDESGMPKERFSAEFPKEGPSILRIQQVVRGDSAAYFCASSLWTGLYNEQFFGPGTRLTVL.

The V and J genes are TRBV19 and TRBJ2-5; 8 nucleotides align to TRBD1. V dropped 6 bases and J dropped 5; count of bases not matched to a gene: 8. This CDR3 spans 14 amino acids. Germline V CDR1 and CDR2: LNHDA, SQIVND (reference sequence). The CDR3 DNA follows: TGTGCCAGTAGACGGACAGGGACCAGGGAGACCCAGTACTTC. Amino acid sequence: CASRRTGTRETQYF. Full variable domain (missing parts from reference TRBV19 and TRBJ2-5): DGGITQSPKYLFRKEGQNVTLSCEQNLNHDAMYWYRQDPGQGLRLIYYSQIVNDFQKGDIAEGYSVSREKKESFPLTVTSAQKNPTAFYLCASRRTGTRETQYFGPGTRLLVL.

CDR3 sequence: CASSRQGPDTQYF. CDR3 nucleotides: TGCGCCAGCAGCCGACAGGGGCCCGATACGCAGTATTTT. V and J are TRBV5-1 and TRBJ2-3; 8 bases are a match to TRBD1. This CDR3 has 13 residues. Germline-derived CDR1 and CDR2 are SGHRS and YFSETQ. Trimming removed 4 bases from V and 6 bases from J; junction bases left unmatched: 4.

Only a few counts were recorded for this clone. The chain employs TRBV7-6 and TRBJ1-1; D is possibly TRBD1 (6 bases). Germline-derived CDR1 and CDR2 are SGHVS and FNYEAQ. Trimming took 5 bases from V and 1 from J, leaving 11 bases between them. This CDR3 contains 14 residues. The CDR3 loop is CASSMSTGNTEAFF. For the CDR3, the DNA is TGTGCCAGCAGCATGTCGACAGGGAACACTGAAGCTTTCTTT.

This rearrangement joins TRBV21-1 to TRBJ1-4; the tabulated D call, TRBD1, remains unverified against the DNA. TRBV21-1 is a listed pseudogene. The CDR3 has 19 amino acids. The CDR3: CASSDAARGNIPKNEKLFF. The CDR3 DNA is TGTGCCAGCAGCGACGCCGCCAGGGGCAACATACCTAAAAATGAAAAACTGTTTTTT.

The V gene is TRBV6-5, the J gene TRBJ2-7; 11 bases agree with TRBD1. Germline V CDR1 and CDR2: MNHEY, SVGAGI. The trim removed 5 bases at V and 4 bases at J, leaving 7 bases unmatched. The CDR3 consists of 15 residues. The CDR3 reads CASSRSGTGGYEQYF. In nucleotides, the CDR3 is TGTGCCAGCAGTAGGTCCGGGACAGGGGGTTACGAGCAGTACTTC.

The V and J genes are TRBV7-9 and TRBJ2-4; D possibly corresponds to TRBD2 (6 bases). Germline V lookup: CDR1 SEHNR, CDR2 FQNEAQ (reference sequence). Trimming took off 3 bases at V and 0 bases at J, with 15 bases between the two ends. This CDR3 contains 17 residues. The CDR3 region has the DNA TGTGCCAGCAGCTTGCCCGTAGCGGAACTAGCCAAAAACATTCAGTACTTC. It specifies CASSLPVAELAKNIQYF.

V and J are TRBV11-2 and TRBJ1-1; the D gene is possibly TRBD1 (5 bases). CDR3 size: 14 residues. V lost 2 bases and J lost 9, with 16 bases in between. The germline V gene encodes CDR1 SGHAT and CDR2 FQNNGV. CDR3 DNA: TGTGCCAGCAGCTTATCGACCCCCAGGGCGAAAGCTTTCTTT. Its protein is CASSLSTPRAKAFF.

CDR3 bases: TGTGCCAGCAGTTTTTACACAACTAATGAAAAACTGTTTTTT. It codes for CASSFYTTNEKLFF. The chain couples TRBV28 to TRBJ1-4; the D is unclear. The CDR3 loop spans 14 amino acids. Germline V gene data show CDR1 as MDHEN and CDR2 as SYDVKM. Trimming pared 3 bases from V and 0 bases from J, leaving 5 bases between.

The rearrangement links TRBV5-1 to TRBJ1-2; no reliable D call. Germline loops: CDR1 SGHRS, CDR2 YFSETQ. The CDR3 consists of 14 residues. V was trimmed by 0 bases and J by 7 bases, leaving 13 bases between them. The DNA for the CDR3 is TGCGCCAGCAGCTTGGGTGGGCAGGCTGGTGGCTACACCTTC. Translating it yields CASSLGGQAGGYTF.

The V call is TRBV19, the J call TRBJ2-6; 8 bases map to TRBD1. Germline assignment: CDR1 LNHDA and CDR2 SQIVND (reference sequence). Trimming removed 10 bases from V and 1 base from J; junction bases left unmatched: 9. The length of the CDR3 is 16 residues. The CDR3 coding sequence is TGTGCCACCACGGGACAGGAAATTTCTGGGGCCAACGTCCTGACTTTC. Translated: CATTGQEISGANVLTF.

The chain uses TRBV24-1 and TRBJ2-5, with D unclear. Trimming left V 4 bases short and J 0 bases short, with 5 bases between. Germline loops: CDR1 KGHDR, CDR2 SFDVKD. The CDR3 consists of 13 residues. The CDR3 sequence: CATSDGHQETQYF. Written as DNA, the CDR3 is TGTGCCACCAGTGACGGTCACCAAGAGACCCAGTACTTC.

The V call is TRBV5-6, the J call TRBJ1-2; 10 nucleotides match TRBD1. The germline gives CDR1 SGHDT, CDR2 YYEEEE. The CDR3 is 15 amino acids. The V gene end was trimmed by 0 bases and the J gene end by 6 bases; junction bases not matched to a gene: 5. The CDR3 is CASSLGDRGQDGYTF. For the CDR3, the DNA is TGTGCCAGCAGCTTGGGGGACAGGGGCCAGGATGGCTACACCTTC.

The chain has TRBV23-1 and TRBJ1-6; TRBD1 agrees at 7 bases. TRBV23-1 is identified as an open reading frame with a role that is uncertain. Trimming removed 7 bases from V and 8 bases from J; junction bases left unmatched: 5. The CDR3 runs 13 residues. This chain's CDR3 is CASTRDSHSPLHF. The CDR3 coding sequence is TGCGCCAGCACCCGGGACAGTCATTCACCCCTCCACTTT.

This chain joins TRBV2 and TRBJ2-1; 9 bases agree with TRBD1. Germline lookup yields CDR1 SNHLY and CDR2 FYNNEI. The CDR3 covers 15 residues. The V and J ends lost 6 bases and 6 bases, in that order; junction bases with no gene match: 9. CDR3 nucleotide sequence: TGTGCCAGCAGCGAAAACAGGGGGCGAGGCAATGAGCAGTTCTTC. This codes for CASSENRGRGNEQFF.

The chain employs TRBV7-6 and TRBJ2-2, with 10 bases identical to TRBD1. The CDR3 is 15 amino acids. The junction had 1 base not matched to a gene; V was cut back by 5 bases and J by 1 base. Germline CDR1 reads SGHVS; CDR2 reads FNYEAQ. The CDR3 DNA reads as TGTGCCAGCAGCGACAGGGGGCTGAACACCGGGGAGCTGTTTTTT. The encoded protein is CASSDRGLNTGELFF. The full variable domain, with the rest looked up from reference TRBV7-6 and TRBJ2-2, is GAGVSQSPRYKVTKRGQDVALRCDPISGHVSLYWYRQALGQGPEFLTYFNYEAQQDKSGLPNDRFSAERPEGSISTLTIQRTEQRDSAMYRCASSDRGLNTGELFFGEGSRLTVL.

This chain joins TRBV28 and TRBJ1-2; 11 nucleotides match TRBD1. CDR1 is MDHEN and CDR2 is SYDVKM in the germline V gene. Losses at the gene ends were 5 bases for V and 8 bases for J; bases not matched to a gene: 10. The CDR3 extends over 15 amino acids. DNA for the CDR3: TGTGCCAGCAGTACCCGGACAGGGGGCGCGAGAGGCTACACCTTC. It encodes CASSTRTGGARGYTF.

The chain couples TRBV10-3 to TRBJ2-2; 7 bases are a match to TRBD1. With V trimmed by 4 bases and J by 0 bases, 5 bases remained unmatched. CDR1 is ENHRY and CDR2 is SYGVKD in the germline V gene. The CDR3 is made up of 16 amino acids. The DNA for the CDR3 is TGTGCCATCAGTGGGACGACAGGGCCGAACACCGGGGAGCTGTTTTTT. This translates into CAISGTTGPNTGELFF.